This entry features one TCR beta chain sequence. Its antigen is not yet known. Base quality data are lacking; no much larger clone is found one base away. The data derive from a study of T cell changes during pregnancy in multiple sclerosis (dated by TCRdb to the late 2010s). Background on the whole study: In women with multiple sclerosis, the researchers looked at how the T cell repertoire shifted as pregnancy progressed.

Reading from cysteine to phenylalanine, the CDR3 counts 14 amino acids. The DNA shown is the 42-base CDR3, in frame from base 1. CDR1 and CDR2 are drawn from the germline V gene (reference sequence): WNHNN, SYGVQD. Trimming leaves V shorter by 8 bases and J shorter by 6 bases, with the junction holding 7 bases beyond the gene matches. Libraries were made using the immunoSEQ multiplex PCR assay. TCRdb took this table from immuneACCESS and kept in-frame rearrangements with V and J called. Such tables lack part of the clones; where checked against another copy, unresolved V genes explain under half of the gap, and the rest is unexplained. The sample has fewer than 40,000 clones on record, around 93% of them singletons. The ten largest clones represent 0.35% of the sample.

The TCR sequence derives from a female donor with multiple sclerosis, enrolled in a pregnancy study. The starting material was CD4+ T cells from peripheral blood mononuclear cells, obtained after pregnancy. The V and J genes are TRBV10-1 and TRBJ2-1, with 10 middle bases fitting TRBD1. The CDR3 protein: CASGYGTGVNEQFF. The DNA is as follows: TGCGCCAGCGGCTACGGGACAGGGGTCAATGAGCAGTTCTTC.